This T cell receptor (beta chain) was recorded in a study of blood T cell repertoires in COVID-19. Study-level information: Samples came from the United States, Italy and Spain, spanning acute and convalescent COVID-19. Sources were T cells, B-cell-depleted T cells, or PBMCs; the material itself was cDNA or gDNA.

Original analysis: Reference gene primers were amplified, and this amplification served to estimate nucleated cell counts. The repertoire was sequenced with immunoSEQ multiplex PCR; TCRdb's copy has only in-frame clones and lacks some. The V and J calls and the clone size are those of that table, but D and trimming were determined from the DNA. The sample consists of tens of thousands of clones, about nine tenths of them appearing once. Trimming removed 0 bases from V and 2 bases from J, with 9 bases in between. Germline loops: CDR1 SGHNT, CDR2 YYREEE (reference sequence). The CDR3 is 14 amino acids.

The TCR sequence derives from a woman older than 75 with acute or convalescent COVID-19. The specimen was peripheral blood. The chain recombines TRBV5-4 with TRBJ2-7; possible D gene TRBD2, 6 bases. CDR3 sequence: CASSLDGRPYEQYF. CDR3 DNA sequence: TGTGCCAGCAGCTTGGACGGGAGACCCTACGAGCAGTACTTC.